This T cell receptor (beta chain) was retrieved from a study of neurological immune-mediated disorders. This clonotype occurred many times. TCRdb fed the 5' RACE reads into MiXCR, producing one record per CDR3 protein. The repertoire holds tens of thousands of distinct CDR3 sequences, with about 10% as singletons. J was trimmed by 8 bases and V by 0 bases; bases with no gene match: 10. In germline, CDR1 is DFQATT, CDR2 SNEGSKA (reference sequence). This CDR3 region has 15 residues. The TCR comes from a woman aged 60 to 75 with HTLV-1-associated myelopathy (HAM/TSP). The chain uses TRBV20-1 and TRBJ2-1, with 7 bases that match TRBD2. Source material: PBMCs. This chain's CDR3 is CSARDIRGEIDEQFF. In nucleotides, the CDR3 is TGCAGTGCTAGAGATATCCGGGGGGAAATCGATGAGCAGTTCTTC.